This T cell receptor beta chain was profiled in a study of blood T cells in healthy people across ages. Study-wide results and limits: Strong correlation linked observed beta diversity and percent naive T cells.

The authors ran a second PCR of about 7 to 12 cycles using a sample-barcoded 5' primer and a J-beta primer mix. Each cDNA molecule was tagged by a template-switch adaptor that had 12 random nucleotides. MiXCR, run by TCRdb on the 5' RACE reads, gives a single entry per CDR3 protein. The sample carries 700,000 to 850,000 distinct CDR3 sequences, around half recorded once. The CDR3 contains 14 residues. Germline V gives CDR1 SQVTM, CDR2 ANQGSEA. The V end was cut by 7 bases, the J end by 4 bases, with 19 bases between. This clonotype was observed a handful of times. Its cognate antigen is unknown. The chain joins TRBV29-1 to TRBJ1-2; unclear D gene. The material sequenced was blood. The TCR originated in an elderly man in good health. DNA of the CDR3: TGCAGCGCACAAGACTTAGGGAGACCCTATGGCTACACCTTC. Translation gives CSAQDLGRPYGYTF.